These T cell receptor beta chains were read from a single sample in a study of graft-versus-host responses after intestinal transplantation. TCRdb's table, derived via immunoSEQ multiplex PCR, lists solely in-frame clones and lacks some. The sample includes about 21,000 clones, 30% to 40% of them seen just once. The source was alloreactive CD8+ T cells from a mixed lymphocyte reaction culture, collected before intestinal transplant. These receptors were collected from a human patient who received an intestinal transplant. The CDR3 runs from the conserved cysteine through the conserved F or W. D genes are given only for firm matches. The size field is filled for only some rows; it gives once, few, many or a size class.

j_call d_call clone_size v_call cdr3_aa cdr3_nt
TRBJ2-7 NA NA TRBV13 CASSRVGARRFYEQYF TGTGCCAGCAGCCGGGTAGGGGCCCGTCGATTCTACGAGCAGTACTTC
TRBJ2-2 TRBD2 few TRBV11-2 CASSLAFSGRAGELFF TGTGCCAGCAGCTTAGCGTTTAGCGGGAGAGCAGGGGAGCTGTTTTTT
TRBJ2-7 TRBD2 NA TRBV19 CASGTSGTYEQYF TGTGCCAGCGGGACTAGCGGGACCTACGAGCAGTACTTC
TRBJ2-7 TRBD1 once TRBV5-1 CASSPGQGPSYEQYF TGCGCCAGCAGTCCCGGACAGGGGCCCTCCTACGAGCAGTACTTC
TRBJ2-7 NA NA TRBV10-1 CASNYEQYF TGCGCCAGCAACTACGAGCAGTACTTC
TRBJ1-6 TRBD1 NA TRBV30 CACDPGQSYSPLHF TGTGCCTGCGACCCGGGACAGTCCTATTCACCCCTCCACTTT
TRBJ2-2 NA NA TRBV27 CASSLYGGGELFF TGTGCCAGCAGTTTATATGGGGGCGGGGAGCTGTTTTTT
TRBJ2-7 NA NA TRBV6-5 CASSHGVAGYEQYF TGTGCCAGCAGCCACGGGGTTGCCGGTTACGAGCAGTACTTC
TRBJ1-4 TRBD1 medium-sized TRBV10-3 CATSLDEETGRDEKLFF TGTGCCACCTCCCTGGACGAGGAGACAGGGCGTGATGAAAAACTGTTTTTT
TRBJ2-7 NA few TRBV4-1 CASSQVGLSYEQYF TGCGCCAGCAGCCAAGTCGGCCTAAGCTACGAGCAGTACTTC
TRBJ2-1 NA few TRBV5-1 CASSPEGLSYNEQFF TGCGCCAGCAGCCCGGAGGGGCTGAGCTACAATGAGCAGTTCTTC
TRBJ2-7 NA NA TRBV9 CASSVEDNSYEQYF TGTGCCAGCAGCGTAGAAGACAACTCCTACGAGCAGTACTTC
TRBJ2-5 TRBD2 NA TRBV7-9 CASSPDGTSGRTQYF TGTGCCAGCAGCCCGGATGGGACTAGCGGGAGAACCCAGTACTTC
TRBJ1-5 TRBD1 NA TRBV15 CATSIGWGQGNQPQHF TGTGCCACCAGCATTGGTTGGGGACAGGGCAATCAGCCCCAGCATTTT
TRBJ1-2 NA once TRBV5-4 CASSLAGRNGYGYTF TGTGCCAGCAGCTTGGCAGGGAGAAATGGCTATGGCTACACCTTC
TRBJ2-2 TRBD1 NA TRBV11-2 CASSRRGQLNTGELFF TGTGCCAGCAGCCGACGGGGACAGCTGAACACCGGGGAGCTGTTTTTT
TRBJ2-7 NA NA TRBV4-1 CASSHGSSYEQYF TGCGCCAGCAGCCACGGGAGTTCCTACGAGCAGTACTTC
TRBJ1-4 NA few TRBV2 CASSEAKRGDEKLFF TGTGCCAGCAGTGAAGCAAAAAGGGGGGATGAAAAACTGTTTTTT
TRBJ2-1 NA few TRBV7-2 CASSPLRAWFF TGTGCCAGCAGCCCGCTCCGGGCGTGGTTCTTC
TRBJ2-7 NA NA TRBV5-5 CASSLLVYEQYF TGTGCCAGCAGCTTGTTAGTCTACGAGCAGTACTTC
TRBJ2-3 TRBD1 NA TRBV11-2 CASSYPRQGPLSFTDTQYF TGTGCCAGCAGCTATCCAAGACAGGGACCCTTAAGCTTCACAGATACGCAGTATTTT
TRBJ2-2 NA few TRBV27 CASSWGRAGELFF TGTGCCAGCAGTTGGGGTCGTGCCGGGGAGCTGTTTTTT
TRBJ2-1 NA NA TRBV9 CASSDQPSDEQFF TGTGCCAGCAGTGACCAGCCTAGCGATGAGCAGTTCTTC
TRBJ2-1 NA NA TRBV4-1 CASSQVSGNEQFF TGCGCCAGCAGCCAAGTCTCAGGCAATGAGCAGTTCTTC